Presented here are 13 T cell receptor beta chains from one specimen sequenced in a study of T-cell reconstitution after alpha-beta-depleted transplantation in children. A library of TCRbeta sequences, prepared with unique molecular identifiers, was generated. TCRdb ran MiXCR on the PCR reads and lists one entry per CDR3 protein. The sample carries 65,000 to 85,000 distinct CDR3 sequences, about a tenth recorded once. Sequenced material: PBMCs, taken before TCRalphabeta/CD19-depleted stem cell transplant. The receptors shown here come from a boy aged 5 to 17 with acute myeloid leukemia, due to receive a stem cell transplant.

This clonotype has a count of ten or more. V gene TRBV12-3 or TRBV12-4 combines with J gene TRBJ1-1; TRBD1 matches at 7 bases. This CDR3 region has 13 residues. V lost 7 bases and J lost 2; bases outside the gene matches: 4. The CDR3 loop reads CASKRDSNTEAFF. The CDR3 DNA sequence: TGTGCCAGCAAACGGGACAGTAACACTGAAGCTTTCTTT.

The chain has TRBV9 and TRBJ1-2, with a possible D match to TRBD1 (5 bases). The V and J ends lost 2 bases and 0 bases respectively, with 14 bases between them. Germline V lookup: CDR1 SGDLS, CDR2 YYNGEE. The CDR3 consists of 16 residues. The CDR3, as DNA: TGTGCCAGCAGCGTCGACCGGGACGGTTCTAACTATGGCTACACCTTC. This gives the protein CASSVDRDGSNYGYTF.

This clonotype occurred many times. This chain links TRBV9 with TRBJ1-2, with 7 bases aligning to TRBD1. The CDR3 is made up of 16 amino acids. Germline lookup yields CDR1 SGDLS and CDR2 YYNGEE. V lost 5 bases to trimming and J lost 1 base; unmatched junction nucleotides: 11. The DNA of the CDR3 is TGTGCCAGCAGTCCCCCGGGACAGTTTTTTAACTATGGCTACACCTTC. Its translation: CASSPPGQFFNYGYTF.

This clonotype was found once. The rearrangement joins TRBV20-1 to TRBJ2-7; 15 bases are shared with TRBD2. Germline V lookup: CDR1 DFQATT, CDR2 SNEGSKA (reference sequence). This CDR3 is 17 amino acids long. With 0 bases clipped from V and 6 bases from J, the junction kept 9 bases outside the gene matches. CDR3 loop: CSARDLGLAGGGPEQYF. Written as DNA, the CDR3 is TGCAGTGCTAGAGATTTGGGACTAGCGGGAGGAGGACCCGAGCAGTACTTC.

This clonotype was seen repeatedly, ten times or more. The V gene is TRBV7-9, the J gene TRBJ2-7; 7 nucleotides agree with TRBD2. The germline V gene has CDR1 SEHNR and CDR2 FQNEAQ (reference sequence). The V and J ends lost 5 bases and 3 bases, in that order; junction bases with no gene match: 1. CDR3 length: 12 residues. In nucleotides, the CDR3 is TGTGCCAGCAGCCGGGGGGACTACGAGCAGTACTTC. Its protein is CASSRGDYEQYF.

The chain links TRBV20-1 to TRBJ2-3; TRBD2 might be the D (6 bases). Germline CDR1 and CDR2: DFQATT and SNEGSKA (reference sequence). This CDR3 is built from 15 residues. V lost 3 bases and J 3 bases, leaving 16 bases between the germline ends. The CDR3 is CSASVPGVSTDTQYF. CDR3 DNA sequence: TGCAGTGCTAGTGTTCCGGGAGTGAGTACAGATACGCAGTATTTT.

Many counts were recorded for this clonotype. V usage is TRBV12-3 or TRBV12-4 and J usage is TRBJ1-6; D perhaps matches TRBD1 (5 bases). The length of the CDR3 is 14 residues. The V and J ends lost 2 bases and 8 bases respectively, with 10 bases between them. CDR3 region: CASSLRQGYSPLHF. The CDR3 region has the DNA TGTGCCAGCAGTTTACGCCAGGGTTATTCACCCCTCCACTTT.

This clonotype was recorded at least ten times. The chain has TRBV24-1 and TRBJ2-2; 10 nucleotides match TRBD1. Germline lookup yields CDR1 KGHDR and CDR2 SFDVKD. The CDR3 is 16 amino acids. The J segment lost 6 bases and the V segment lost 0 bases, leaving 3 bases of the junction unmatched. CDR3 in amino acids: CATSDLRDRGSGELFF. DNA for the CDR3: TGTGCCACCAGTGATTTGCGGGACAGGGGTTCCGGGGAGCTGTTTTTT.

This clonotype was seen repeatedly, ten times or more. The chain joins TRBV4-3 to TRBJ2-2; tentatively, D is TRBD2 (6 bases). This CDR3 region has 15 residues. The V and J ends lost 4 bases and 8 bases respectively, with 17 bases between them. Germline-derived CDR1 and CDR2 are LGHNA and YSLEER. CDR3 nucleotides: TGCGCCAGCAGCCGTAGGGGTCCGGGAGAAGGGGAGCTGTTTTTT. Protein: CASSRRGPGEGELFF.

This clonotype was detected ten times or more. This chain connects TRBV2 to TRBJ2-7; D is unclear. The CDR3 covers 15 residues. The V gene lost 7 bases and the J gene lost 4 bases, with 20 bases spanning the gap. Germline assignment: CDR1 SNHLY and CDR2 FYNNEI. CDR3 in DNA: TGTGCCAGCACCCCAGACCCGGGCTCCAAATACGAGCAGTACTTC. Translation gives CASTPDPGSKYEQYF.

The V and J genes are TRBV19 and TRBJ2-7, with D perhaps TRBD2 (5 bases). Trimming pared 2 bases from V and 6 bases from J, leaving 23 bases between. In germline, CDR1 is LNHDA, CDR2 SQIVND (reference sequence). There are 17 residues in the CDR3. The CDR3 spells CASSIRSATTLSLEQYF. DNA of the CDR3: TGTGCCAGTAGTATAAGGTCTGCGACTACTTTATCGCTCGAGCAGTACTTC.

J is TRBJ2-7 and V is TRBV7-2; D is unclear. This CDR3 region has 17 residues. Deletions cut 4 bases from V and 6 bases from J, with 25 bases between. Per germline, CDR1 SGHTA and CDR2 FQGNSA. The CDR3 spells CASSSRDSRQSPGEQYF. CDR3 in DNA: TGTGCCAGCAGCTCTCGCGATAGCAGGCAAAGTCCTGGCGAGCAGTACTTC.

This clonotype showed up many times. V is TRBV7-2 and J is TRBJ2-1, with 7 bases fitting TRBD2. The CDR3 loop spans 15 amino acids. After removal of 5 bases from V and 9 bases from J, the junction contained 13 bases not matched to a gene. From germline, CDR1 is SGHTA and CDR2 FQGNSA. This CDR3 is CASSPSGARPAEQFF. For the CDR3, the DNA is TGTGCCAGCAGCCCCAGCGGGGCTCGTCCGGCTGAGCAGTTCTTC. The variable domain in full, with the rest retrieved from reference TRBV7-2 and TRBJ2-1, is GAGVSQSPSNKVTEKGKDVELRCDPISGHTALYWYRQSLGQGLEFLIYFQGNSAPDKSGLPSDRFSAERTGGSVSTLTIQRTQQEDSAVYLCASSPSGARPAEQFFGPGTRLTVL.